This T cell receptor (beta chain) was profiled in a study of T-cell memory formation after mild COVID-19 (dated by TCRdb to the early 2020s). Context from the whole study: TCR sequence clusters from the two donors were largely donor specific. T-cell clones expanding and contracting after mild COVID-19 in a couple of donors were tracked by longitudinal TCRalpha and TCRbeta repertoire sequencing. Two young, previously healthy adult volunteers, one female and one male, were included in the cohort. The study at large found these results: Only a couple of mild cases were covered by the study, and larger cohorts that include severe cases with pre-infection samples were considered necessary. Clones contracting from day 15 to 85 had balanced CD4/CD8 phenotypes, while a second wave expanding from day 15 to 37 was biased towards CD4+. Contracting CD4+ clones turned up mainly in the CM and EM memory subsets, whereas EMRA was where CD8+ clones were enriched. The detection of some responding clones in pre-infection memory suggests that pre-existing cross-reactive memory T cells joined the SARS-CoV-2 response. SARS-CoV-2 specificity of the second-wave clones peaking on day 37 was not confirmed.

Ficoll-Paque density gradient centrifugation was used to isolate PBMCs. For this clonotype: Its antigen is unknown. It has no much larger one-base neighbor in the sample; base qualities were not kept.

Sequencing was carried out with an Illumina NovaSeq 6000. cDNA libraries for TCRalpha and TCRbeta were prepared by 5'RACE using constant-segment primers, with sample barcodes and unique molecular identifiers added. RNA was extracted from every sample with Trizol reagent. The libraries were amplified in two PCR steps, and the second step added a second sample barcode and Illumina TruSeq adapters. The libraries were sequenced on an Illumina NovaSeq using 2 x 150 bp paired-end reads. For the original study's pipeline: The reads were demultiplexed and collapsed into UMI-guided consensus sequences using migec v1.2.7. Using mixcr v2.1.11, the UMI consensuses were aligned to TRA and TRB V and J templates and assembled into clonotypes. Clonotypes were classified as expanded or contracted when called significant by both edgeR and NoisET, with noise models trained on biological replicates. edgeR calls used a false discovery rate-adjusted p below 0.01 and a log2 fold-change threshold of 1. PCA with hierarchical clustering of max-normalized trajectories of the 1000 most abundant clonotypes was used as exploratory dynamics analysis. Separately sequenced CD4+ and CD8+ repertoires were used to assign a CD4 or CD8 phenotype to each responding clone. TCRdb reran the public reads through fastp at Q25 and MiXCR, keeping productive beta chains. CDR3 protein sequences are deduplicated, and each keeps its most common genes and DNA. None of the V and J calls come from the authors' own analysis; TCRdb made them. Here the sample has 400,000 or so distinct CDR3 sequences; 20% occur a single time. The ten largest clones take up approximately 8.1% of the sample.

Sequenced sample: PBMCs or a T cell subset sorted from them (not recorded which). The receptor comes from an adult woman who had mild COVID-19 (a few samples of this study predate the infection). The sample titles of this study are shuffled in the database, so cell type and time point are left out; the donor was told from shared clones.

The CDR3 protein is CASSWRGTGYTGELFF. At the DNA level, the sequence is TGTGCCAGCAGCTGGCGAGGGACAGGGTACACCGGGGAGCTGTTTTTT. The rearranged chain carries TRBV5-6 and TRBJ2-2, with 9 junctional bases fitting TRBD1. From its cysteine to its phenylalanine, the CDR3 spans 16 amino acids. The read is trimmed to its CDR3 DNA, 48 bases read in frame from base 1. CDR1 and CDR2 are read off the germline V gene as SGHDT and YYEEEE. Trimming accounts for 3 bases at V and 3 bases at J, while the number of junction bases matched to no gene is 6.